This T cell receptor beta chain was documented in a study of shared clonotypes between healthy human individuals. The CDR3 runs 14 residues. V was pared by 1 base and J by 2 bases, with 8 bases between. Germline values: CDR1 SGHDT, CDR2 YYEEEE. TCRdb keeps only in-frame clones here, not all; method: immunoSEQ multiplex PCR. The table shows 490,000 or so clones, with approximately 80% occurring only once. General observations from the study: Limited genetic and exposure-history diversity came from having few donors. Sampling involved blood alone; tissue repertoires likely differ.

The unsorted samples took 85 million or so PBMCs to get genomic DNA. Comments on this clone: Its target is not known.

This clonotype was sampled from a woman in her 40s in good health. Some clones in this sample may be carry-over from other donors' samples. The rearrangement uses TRBV5-6 and TRBJ2-3; no clear D gene. The sample comprised PBMCs. The CDR3 spells CASSLLTHTDTQYF. The CDR3, as DNA: TGTGCCAGCAGCTTGCTGACACACACAGATACGCAGTATTTT.